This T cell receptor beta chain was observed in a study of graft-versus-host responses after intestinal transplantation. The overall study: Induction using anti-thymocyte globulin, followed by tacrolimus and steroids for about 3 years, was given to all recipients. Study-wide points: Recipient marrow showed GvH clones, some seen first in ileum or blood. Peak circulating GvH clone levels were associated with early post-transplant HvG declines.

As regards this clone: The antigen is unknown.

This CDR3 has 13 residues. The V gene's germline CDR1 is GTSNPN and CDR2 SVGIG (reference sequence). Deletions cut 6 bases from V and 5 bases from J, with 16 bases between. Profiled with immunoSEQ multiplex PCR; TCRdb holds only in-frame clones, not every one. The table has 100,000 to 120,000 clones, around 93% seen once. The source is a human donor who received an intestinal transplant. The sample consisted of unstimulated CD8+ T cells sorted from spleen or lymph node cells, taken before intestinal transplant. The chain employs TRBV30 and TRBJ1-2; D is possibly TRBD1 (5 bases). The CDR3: CACRQGVRYGYTF. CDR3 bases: TGTGCCTGTCGGCAAGGGGTCCGTTATGGCTACACCTTC.